This TCR beta chain originates from a study of CD8 T cells in Susac syndrome. With random hexamers, reverse transcription was performed on about 0.5 to 1 ug of RNA. TCRdb re-called the immunoSEQ multiplex PCR reads through MiXCR, storing one row per CDR3 protein. The sample shows hundreds of thousands of distinct CDR3 sequences, 70% to 90% of them seen only once. This CDR3 is 15 amino acids long. The V and J ends lost 3 bases and 4 bases respectively, with 15 bases between them. CDR1 and CDR2 from the germline V gene are MNHEY and SMNVEV (reference sequence). The specimen was CD8+ T cells from PBMCs. This rearrangement joins TRBV27 to TRBJ1-1, with a tentative D call TRBD1 (6 bases). The TCR originated in a human donor with multiple sclerosis. Here the CDR3 DNA reads TGTGCCAGCAGTTTGGCAGGGGCGGGGGTCACTGAAGCTTTCTTT. Amino acid sequence: CASSLAGAGVTEAFF.